The 3 T cell receptor beta chains below come from one sample, sequenced in a study of T-cell reconstitution after alpha-beta-depleted transplantation in children. For TCRbeta, the library was prepared with unique molecular identifiers. In TCRdb, the PCR reads were re-called with MiXCR into one record per CDR3 protein. Here the sample spans 500,000 or so distinct CDR3 sequences, about 33% being singletons. Sequenced material: PBMCs from the stem cell graft donor, taken from the stem cell graft. The receptors derive from a human donor who donated a stem cell graft to a child with aplastic anemia.

The V call is TRBV30, the J call TRBJ2-5; 9 bases align to TRBD1. Germline-derived CDR1 and CDR2 are GTSNPN and SVGIG (reference sequence). The trim removed 0 bases at V and 5 bases at J, leaving 7 bases unmatched. The CDR3 is 15 residues long. CDR3 in DNA: TGTGCCTGGAGTGTAGGTACAGGGGGCGCCGAGACCCAGTACTTC. It translates to CAWSVGTGGAETQYF.

The V call is TRBV19, the J call TRBJ1-2, with unresolved D. This CDR3 region has 13 residues. The germline gives CDR1 LNHDA, CDR2 SQIVND (reference sequence). With 8 bases removed from V and 5 bases from J, the gap between germline ends came to 15 bases. In DNA, the CDR3 is TGTGCCAGTTCCAGTCGCAGGCGATATGGCTACACCTTC. Its protein is CASSSRRRYGYTF.

The chain has TRBV20-1 and TRBJ1-1; D ambiguous. The V end was cut by 1 base, the J end by 0 bases, with 9 bases between. The V gene's germline CDR1 is DFQATT and CDR2 SNEGSKA (reference sequence). The CDR3 runs to 14 residues. This CDR3 is CSARGGELNTEAFF. CDR3 bases: TGCAGTGCTAGAGGTGGGGAACTGAACACTGAAGCTTTCTTT.